This T cell receptor (beta chain) was retrieved from a study of long-term antiretroviral therapy in people with HIV. The study used samples holding 1-10 million cryopreserved PBMC before DNA extraction. As for this clone: Its cognate antigen is unknown.

Broader study findings: All time points showed a repertoire dominated by clones expanded before ART. All blood samples came from the years 2004 to 2017, possibly under older ART regimens.

Samples were assayed with immunoSEQ v3.0 at survey level. For every sample, sequencing targeted roughly 40,000-50,000 T-cell genomes. TCRdb keeps only in-frame clones here, not all; method: immunoSEQ multiplex PCR. The sample carries some 21,000 clones, about four fifths recorded once. From germline, CDR1 is LGHNA and CDR2 YNFKEQ. Trimming removed 4 bases at V and 5 bases at J, with 21 bases between. The CDR3 spans 17 residues. The sample consisted of unsorted PBMCs, taken 0.1 years before starting antiretroviral therapy. The chain employs TRBV4-2 and TRBJ2-1; possible D gene TRBD2, 6 bases. The receptor's source is a middle-aged man with HIV. The CDR3 protein is CASSLTVVAGPDNEQFF. The CDR3 coding sequence is TGTGCCAGCAGCCTAACTGTTGTGGCGGGACCAGACAATGAGCAGTTCTTC.